This entry is about one T cell receptor beta chain. The antigen remains undetermined. This sample is drawn from a study of regulatory T cells in long-lasting Graves disease. The study, taken as a whole, reports: Persistent disease favored TRBV28, TRBJ1-2 and TRBJ2-5.

Investigators prepared the TCR beta libraries by applying iRepertoire HTBI primers and Arm-PCR of CDR3 regions. Each CDR3 protein gets one entry after TCRdb re-called the multiplex PCR reads with MiXCR. The table lists about 440,000 distinct CDR3 sequences, 15% of them singletons, with roughly 17% in the top ten. The time point was: newly diagnosed GD, antithyroid drugs for less than 3 months. From PBMCs, RNA was extracted and then used to make the TCR library. Trimming stripped 6 bases from V and 6 bases from J, with 19 bases between. CDR1 is SNHLY, CDR2 FYNNEI, per germline. This CDR3 contains 15 residues. In addition, the sample was reused for a study of T cells in Graves' hyperthyroidism and ophthalmopathy. That paper notes: The diagnostic basis comprised clinical symptoms, serum thyroxine and TRAb, thyroid ultrasound and orbital computed tomography. The primer set for the first-round RT-PCR of the TCR CDR3 was HTBI.

The sequences come from peripheral blood mononuclear cells (PBMCs), collected at new diagnosis, from a patient treated with antithyroid drugs. V is TRBV2 and J is TRBJ2-3; perhaps TRBD2 as D (5 bases). The TCR sequence derives from a woman aged 30 to 39 with Graves disease. CDR3 residues: CASSLEGPVGDTQYF. CDR3 coding DNA: TGTGCCAGCAGCTTAGAGGGCCCTGTGGGGGATACGCAGTATTTT. The full variable domain, its missing parts supplied by reference TRBV2 and TRBJ2-3, is EPEVTQTPSHQVTQMGQEVILRCVPISNHLYFYWYRQILGQKVEFLVSFYNNEISEKSEIFDDQFSVERPDGSNFTLKIRSTKLEDSAMYFCASSLEGPVGDTQYFGPGTRLTVL.